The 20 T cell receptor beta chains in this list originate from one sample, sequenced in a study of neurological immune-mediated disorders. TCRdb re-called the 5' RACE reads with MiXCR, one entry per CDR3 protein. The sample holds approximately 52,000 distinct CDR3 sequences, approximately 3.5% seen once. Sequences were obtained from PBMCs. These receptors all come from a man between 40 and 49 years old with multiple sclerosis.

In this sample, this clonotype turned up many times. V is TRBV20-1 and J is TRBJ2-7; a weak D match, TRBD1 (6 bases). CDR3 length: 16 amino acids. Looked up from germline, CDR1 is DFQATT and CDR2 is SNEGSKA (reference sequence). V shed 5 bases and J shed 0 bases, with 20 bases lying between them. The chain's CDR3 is CSAARGDTSNSYEQYF. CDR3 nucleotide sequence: TGCAGTGCTGCCAGAGGGGACACCTCGAACTCCTACGAGCAGTACTTC.

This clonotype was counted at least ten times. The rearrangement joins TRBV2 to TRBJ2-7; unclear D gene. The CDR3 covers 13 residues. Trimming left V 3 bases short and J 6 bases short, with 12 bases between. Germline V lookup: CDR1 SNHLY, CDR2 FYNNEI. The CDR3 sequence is CASSEVLGSEQYF. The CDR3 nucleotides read TGTGCCAGCAGTGAGGTTCTGGGTTCCGAGCAGTACTTC.

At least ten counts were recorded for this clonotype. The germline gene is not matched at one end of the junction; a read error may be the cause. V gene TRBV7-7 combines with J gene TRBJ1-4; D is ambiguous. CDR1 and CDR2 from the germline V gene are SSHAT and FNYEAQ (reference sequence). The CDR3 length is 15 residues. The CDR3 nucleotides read TGTGCTAGCAGCTTGGGCCGGGGTACTAATGAAAAACTGTTTTTT. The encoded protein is CASSLGRGTNEKLFF.

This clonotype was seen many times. In DNA form, the CDR3 reads TGTGCCAGCAGTTACAGTCCTCAGGGGGCTAACTATGGCTACACCTTC. Translating it yields CASSYSPQGANYGYTF. The gene calls are TRBV6-5 and TRBJ1-2, with 7 bases aligning to TRBD1. The V and J ends lost 2 bases and 0 bases, in that order; junction bases with no gene match: 6. The CDR3 extends over 16 amino acids. From germline, CDR1 is MNHEY and CDR2 SVGAGI.

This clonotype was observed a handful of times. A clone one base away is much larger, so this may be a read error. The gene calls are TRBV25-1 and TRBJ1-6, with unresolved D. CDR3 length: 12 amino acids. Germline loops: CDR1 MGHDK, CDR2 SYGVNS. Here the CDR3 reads CASSDGYSPLNF. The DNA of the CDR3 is TGTGCCAGCAGTGATGGGTATTCACCCCTCAACTTT.

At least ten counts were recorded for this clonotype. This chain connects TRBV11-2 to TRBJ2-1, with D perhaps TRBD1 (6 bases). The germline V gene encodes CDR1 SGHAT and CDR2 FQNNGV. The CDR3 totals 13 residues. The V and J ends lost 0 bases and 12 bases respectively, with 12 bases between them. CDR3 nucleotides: TGTGCCAGCAGCTTAGATCCCAGGGGCCGGCAGTTCTTC. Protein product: CASSLDPRGRQFF.

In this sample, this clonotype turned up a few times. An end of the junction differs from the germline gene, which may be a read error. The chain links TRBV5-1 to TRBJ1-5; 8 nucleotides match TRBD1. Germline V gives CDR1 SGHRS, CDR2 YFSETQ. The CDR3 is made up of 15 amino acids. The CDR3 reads CASSLAPGGNQPQNF. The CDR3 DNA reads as TGCGCCAGCAGCTTGGCGCCAGGGGGCAATCAGCCCCAGAATTTT.

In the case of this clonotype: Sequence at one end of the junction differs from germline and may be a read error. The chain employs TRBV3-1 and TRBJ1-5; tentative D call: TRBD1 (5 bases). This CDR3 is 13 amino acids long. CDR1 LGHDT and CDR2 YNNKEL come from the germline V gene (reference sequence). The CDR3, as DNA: TGTGCCAGCAGCCGAGGGACCAATCAGCCCCAGAATTTT. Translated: CASSRGTNQPQNF.

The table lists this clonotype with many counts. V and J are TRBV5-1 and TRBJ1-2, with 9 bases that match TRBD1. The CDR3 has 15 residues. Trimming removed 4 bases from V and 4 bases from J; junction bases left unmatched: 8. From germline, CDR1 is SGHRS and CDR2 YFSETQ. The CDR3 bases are TGCGCCAGCAGCCCGGACAGGGGATTGATCTATGGCTACACCTTC. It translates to CASSPDRGLIYGYTF.

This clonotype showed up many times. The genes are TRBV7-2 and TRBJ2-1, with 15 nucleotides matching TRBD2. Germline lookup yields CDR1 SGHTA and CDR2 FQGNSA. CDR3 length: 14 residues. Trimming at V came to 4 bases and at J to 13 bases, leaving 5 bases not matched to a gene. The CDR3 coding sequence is TGTGCCAGCAGCTCAGGACTAGCGGGGGGGCCTCAGTTCTTC. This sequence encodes CASSSGLAGGPQFF.

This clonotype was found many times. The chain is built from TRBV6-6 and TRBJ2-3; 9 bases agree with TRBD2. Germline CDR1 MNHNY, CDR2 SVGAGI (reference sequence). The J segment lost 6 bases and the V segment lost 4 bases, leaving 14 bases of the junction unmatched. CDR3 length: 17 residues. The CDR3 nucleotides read TGTGCCAGCAGTTCCGCGCCGGCGGGGGGGTCCCAGGATACGCAGTATTTT. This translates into CASSSAPAGGSQDTQYF.

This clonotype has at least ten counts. In DNA form, the CDR3 reads TGTGCCAGCAGTTACTCCCAGGACAGGGTCCCTACTGAAGCTTTCTTT. Translating it yields CASSYSQDRVPTEAFF. V gene TRBV6-5 combines with J gene TRBJ1-1, with 8 positions matching TRBD1. The CDR3 contains 16 residues. Trimming took 0 bases from V and 5 from J; bases not matched to a gene: 8. Germline-derived CDR1 and CDR2 are MNHEY and SVGAGI.

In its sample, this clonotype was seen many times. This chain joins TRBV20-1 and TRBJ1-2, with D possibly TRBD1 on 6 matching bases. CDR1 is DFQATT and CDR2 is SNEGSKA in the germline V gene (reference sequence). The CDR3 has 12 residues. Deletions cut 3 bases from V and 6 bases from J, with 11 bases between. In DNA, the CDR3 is TGCAGTGCTAGTAGTACAGGGAATGGCTACACCTTC. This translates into CSASSTGNGYTF.

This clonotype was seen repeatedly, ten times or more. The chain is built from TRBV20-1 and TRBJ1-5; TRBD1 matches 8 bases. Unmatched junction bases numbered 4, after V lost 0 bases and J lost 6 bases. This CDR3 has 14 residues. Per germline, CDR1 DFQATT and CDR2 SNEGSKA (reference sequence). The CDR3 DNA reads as TGCAGTGCTAGAGAGGCAGGGGGCGGTCAGCCCCAGCATTTT. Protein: CSAREAGGGQPQHF.

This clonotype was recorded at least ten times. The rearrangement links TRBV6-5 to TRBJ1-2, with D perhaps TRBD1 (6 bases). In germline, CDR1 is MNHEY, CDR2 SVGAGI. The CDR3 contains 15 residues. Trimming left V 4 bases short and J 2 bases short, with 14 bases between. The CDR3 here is CASSSRTQGNYGYTF. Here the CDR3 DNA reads TGTGCCAGCAGTTCCCGGACCCAGGGGAACTATGGCTACACCTTC.

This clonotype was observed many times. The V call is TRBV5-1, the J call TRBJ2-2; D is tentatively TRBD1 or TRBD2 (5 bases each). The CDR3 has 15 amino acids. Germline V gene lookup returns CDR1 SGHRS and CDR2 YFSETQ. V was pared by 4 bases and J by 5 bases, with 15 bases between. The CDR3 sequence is CASSVGARETGELFF. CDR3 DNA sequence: TGCGCCAGCAGCGTTGGGGCCAGGGAGACCGGGGAGCTGTTTTTT.

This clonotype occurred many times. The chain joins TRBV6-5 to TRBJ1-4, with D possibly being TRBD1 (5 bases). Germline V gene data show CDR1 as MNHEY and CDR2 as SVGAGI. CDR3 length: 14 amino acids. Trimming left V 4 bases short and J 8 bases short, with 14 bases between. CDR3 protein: CASSSSSGGEKLFF. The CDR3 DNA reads TGTGCCAGCAGTTCCTCCTCGGGGGGGGAAAAACTGTTTTTT.

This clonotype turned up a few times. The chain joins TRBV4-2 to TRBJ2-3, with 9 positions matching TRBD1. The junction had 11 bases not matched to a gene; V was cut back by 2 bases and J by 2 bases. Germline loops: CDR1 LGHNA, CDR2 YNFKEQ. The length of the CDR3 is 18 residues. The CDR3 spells CASSQPTGGGLDTDTQYF. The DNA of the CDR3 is TGTGCCAGCAGCCAACCCACAGGGGGCGGTTTAGACACAGATACGCAGTATTTT.

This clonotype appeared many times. The CDR3 loop reads CASSFYYQETQYF. The DNA for the CDR3 is TGTGCCAGCAGCTTTTACTACCAAGAGACCCAGTACTTC. The V call is TRBV5-5, the J call TRBJ2-5; no firm D call. Trimming took off 2 bases at V and 0 bases at J, with 5 bases between the two ends. The CDR3 covers 13 residues. Germline-derived CDR1 and CDR2 are SGHKS and YYEKEE (reference sequence).

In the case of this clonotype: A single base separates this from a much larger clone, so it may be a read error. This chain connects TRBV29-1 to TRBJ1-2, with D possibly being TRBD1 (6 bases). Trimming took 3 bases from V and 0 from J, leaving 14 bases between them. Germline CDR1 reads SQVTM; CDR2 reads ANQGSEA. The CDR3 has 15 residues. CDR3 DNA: TGCAGCGTTGAGGGGGGCGGAAGCGCTAACTATGGCTACACCTTC. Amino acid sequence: CSVEGGGSANYGYTF.